A single sample gave rise to the 23 T cell receptor beta chains below, sequenced in a study of vaccination effects on CD4 cells after COVID-19. The method was immunoSEQ multiplex PCR; TCRdb's version includes in-frame clones alone and lacks a portion of them. The table lists 55,000 to 90,000 clones, over 60% of them singletons. These TCRs' antigens remain unknown. Within the ViraFEST assay, antigen-specific CD4+ T cells underwent expansion with viral peptide pools prior to sequencing. Investigators separated out CD4+ T cells once around nine days of culture had passed. The person had a PCR-confirmed SARS-CoV-2 infection during March to December 2020. Sample: CD4+ T cells from PBMCs cultured with HIV peptides, taken before COVID-19 vaccination. The subset here: HIV-1 Nef peptide pool negative control/reference culture. All receptors come from a human donor who had a prior SARS-CoV-2 infection.

The chain is built from TRBV6-2 or TRBV6-3 and TRBJ1-5; D is ambiguous. Germline V CDR1 and CDR2: MNHEY, SVGEGT. The length of the CDR3 is 13 residues. The ends were cut back, 3 bases at V and 7 bases at J, with 10 bases in the middle. CDR3 amino acids: CASSYQAGQPQHF. The CDR3 DNA reads TGTGCCAGCAGTTATCAGGCCGGCCAGCCCCAGCATTTT.

The chain links TRBV6-5 to TRBJ1-2, with TRBD1 identical over 12 bases. This CDR3 is 16 amino acids long. Trimming took 4 bases from V and 7 from J; bases not matched to a gene: 10. The germline CDR1 and CDR2 sequences are MNHEY and SVGAGI. CDR3 residues: CASSSQGQGARTGYTF. The CDR3 DNA sequence: TGTGCCAGCAGTTCCCAGGGACAGGGGGCGCGTACTGGCTACACCTTC.

This clone has just one count. The chain has TRBV20-1 and TRBJ2-3; 7 bases line up with TRBD2. Per germline, CDR1 DFQATT and CDR2 SNEGSKA (reference sequence). V was pared by 3 bases and J by 2 bases, with 11 bases of the junction left unmatched. There are 16 residues in the CDR3. CDR3 sequence reads: CSASPSVAGPTDTQYF. CDR3 in DNA: TGCAGTGCTAGTCCCTCCGTAGCGGGCCCCACAGATACGCAGTATTTT.

The CDR3 nucleotides are TGCGCCAGCAGCTTGGCCGGACAGGGGTTTGGGGAAAAACTGTTTTTT. It translates to CASSLAGQGFGEKLFF. J is TRBJ1-4 and V is TRBV5-1, with 9 bases lining up with TRBD1. The ends lost 0 bases at V and 8 bases at J; junction bases unmatched: 8. The CDR3 runs 16 residues. The germline V gene encodes CDR1 SGHRS and CDR2 YFSETQ. Full variable domain (missing parts from reference TRBV5-1 and TRBJ1-4): KAGVTQTPRYLIKTRGQQVTLSCSPISGHRSVSWYQQTPGQGLQFLFEYFSETQRNKGNFPGRFSGRQFSNSRSEMNVSTLELGDSALYLCASSLAGQGFGEKLFFGSGTQLSVL.

The V and J genes are TRBV7-9 and TRBJ1-4, with no clear D. Per germline, CDR1 SEHNR and CDR2 FQNEAQ (reference sequence). This CDR3 is built from 15 residues. The V and J ends lost 1 base and 0 bases respectively, with 6 bases between them. For the CDR3, the DNA is TGTGCCAGCAGCTTAGAAGCAGCAACTAATGAAAAACTGTTTTTT. Translating it yields CASSLEAATNEKLFF.

The V call is TRBV7-9, the J call TRBJ2-7, with 9 bases lining up with TRBD1. The junction had 5 bases not matched to a gene; V was cut back by 1 base and J by 7 bases. The germline V gene encodes CDR1 SEHNR and CDR2 FQNEAQ (reference sequence). This CDR3 has 14 amino acids. CDR3 in amino acids: CASSLGDRVVEQYF. DNA for the CDR3: TGTGCCAGCAGCTTAGGGGACAGGGTGGTTGAGCAGTACTTC.

Only one count was recorded for this clone. The genes are TRBV25-1 and TRBJ2-1; a possible D gene is TRBD1 (6 bases). The CDR3 loop spans 12 amino acids. With 9 bases removed from V and 12 bases from J, the gap between germline ends came to 18 bases. CDR1 MGHDK and CDR2 SYGVNS come from the germline V gene. CDR3 region: CASRMGALRQFF. The CDR3, as DNA: TGTGCCAGTCGGATGGGGGCGCTGCGGCAGTTCTTC.

The V and J genes are TRBV18 and TRBJ2-3, with D perhaps being TRBD1 or TRBD2 (6 bases each). Deletions cut 6 bases from V and 5 bases from J, with 24 bases between. This CDR3 is built from 17 residues. Germline CDR1 is KGHSH and CDR2 is LQKENI. The CDR3 loop is CASSRSGATRRQDTQYF. The CDR3 DNA follows: TGTGCCAGCTCCCGGTCGGGGGCGACTAGACGGCAAGATACGCAGTATTTT.

This rearrangement joins TRBV30 to TRBJ2-7, with D unresolved. The CDR3 runs to 13 residues. Trimming removed 5 bases at V and 4 bases at J, with 15 bases between. Germline-derived CDR1 and CDR2 are GTSNPN and SVGIG (reference sequence). The CDR3 DNA reads as TGTGCCTGGGCGGAGACCAAGGAATACGAGCAGTACTTC. This translates into CAWAETKEYEQYF.

The rearrangement joins TRBV12-5 to TRBJ1-5; weak D call: TRBD1 (5 bases). With 5 bases removed from V and 5 bases from J, the gap between germline ends came to 10 bases. The CDR3 runs to 13 residues. CDR1 is LGHNT and CDR2 is FRNRAP in the germline V gene. The CDR3 DNA is TGTGCTAGTGGTGTCCGGGGGGATCAGCCCCAGCATTTT. It yields the protein CASGVRGDQPQHF.

The chain employs TRBV3-1 (or the pseudogene TRBV3-2) and TRBJ1-3; D remains unclear. The CDR3 totals 15 residues. V shed 2 bases and J shed 0 bases, with 8 bases lying between them. From germline, CDR1 is LGHDT and CDR2 YNNKEL (reference sequence). The CDR3 sequence: CASSQFADSGNTIYF. CDR3 nucleotide sequence: TGTGCCAGCAGCCAATTTGCTGACTCTGGAAACACCATATATTTT.

CDR3 coding DNA: TGTGCCAGCAGCTCTCAGGGGCTCATCGTCGGAAACACCATATATTTT. Its translation is CASSSQGLIVGNTIYF. The chain uses TRBV11-1 and TRBJ1-3; possibly TRBD1 for D (6 bases). This CDR3 spans 16 amino acids. V dropped 4 bases and J dropped 4 bases, with 17 bases sitting between them. The germline V gene encodes CDR1 SGHAT and CDR2 FQDESV (reference sequence).

The chain links TRBV2 to TRBJ2-7; D possibly corresponds to TRBD1 (6 bases). This CDR3 is 13 amino acids long. The V gene's germline CDR1 is SNHLY and CDR2 FYNNEI. V lost 2 bases, J lost 3 bases, and 8 bases lay in between. The CDR3, as DNA: TGTGCCAGCAGTGAACGCAGGGGCTACGAGCAGTACTTC. Encoded protein: CASSERRGYEQYF.

The chain joins TRBV5-6 to TRBJ2-7; TRBD2 matches at 11 bases. The CDR3 loop spans 16 amino acids. V lost 4 bases, J lost 6 bases, and 12 bases stayed unmatched. CDR1 SGHDT and CDR2 YYEEEE come from the germline V gene. For the CDR3, the DNA is TGTGCCAGCAGCCGTACTAGCGGGGGCCTCATAGGCGAGCAGTACTTC. It is translated as CASSRTSGGLIGEQYF.

V usage is TRBV19 and J usage is TRBJ1-1; 7 nucleotides match TRBD1. The V and J ends lost 3 bases and 6 bases, in that order; junction bases with no gene match: 7. Germline V CDR1 and CDR2: LNHDA, SQIVND (reference sequence). This CDR3 has 14 amino acids. CDR3 coding DNA: TGTGCCAGTAGTATCAGGGGGGGAGACGCTGAAGCTTTCTTT. Protein: CASSIRGGDAEAFF.

The V and J genes are TRBV7-9 and TRBJ1-2, with a tentative D call TRBD1 (5 bases). From germline, CDR1 is SEHNR and CDR2 FQNEAQ (reference sequence). Trimming shortened V by 11 bases and J by 4 bases, and 11 bases separated the two germline ends. The CDR3 has 11 residues. CDR3 nucleotide sequence: TGTGCCGTGGGGGTACGCTATGGCTACACCTTC. Translation gives CAVGVRYGYTF.

The chain combines TRBV5-1 with TRBJ1-2; 10 bases agree with TRBD1. Trimming took 0 bases from V and 4 from J; bases not matched to a gene: 6. CDR1 SGHRS and CDR2 YFSETQ come from the germline V gene. This CDR3 comprises 16 residues. The CDR3 region has the DNA TGCGCCAGCAGCTTGGCGGCGGGACAGGGGTTCTATGGCTACACCTTC. Its protein is CASSLAAGQGFYGYTF.

This chain joins TRBV6-5 and TRBJ2-5; 8 bases match TRBD1. This CDR3 is 14 amino acids long. Losses at the gene ends were 5 bases for V and 5 bases for J; bases not matched to a gene: 7. Germline V gene lookup returns CDR1 MNHEY and CDR2 SVGAGI. The CDR3 DNA follows: TGTGCCAGCAGTAGGGACAGGTGGAGGGAGACCCAGTACTTC. Encoded protein: CASSRDRWRETQYF.

The chain joins TRBV19 to TRBJ2-1; the D gene is possibly TRBD2 (6 bases). The ends were cut back, 7 bases at V and 0 bases at J, with 13 bases in the middle. The CDR3 contains 15 residues. CDR1 and CDR2 from the germline V gene are LNHDA and SQIVND (reference sequence). The CDR3 DNA follows: TGTGCCAGTACCCCCCTAGCGCTCTCCTACAATGAGCAGTTCTTC. Its translation is CASTPLALSYNEQFF.

The chain couples TRBV7-6 to TRBJ2-7; no clear D. V was trimmed by 3 bases and J by 0 bases, leaving 6 bases between them. The CDR3 spans 13 residues. Looked up from germline, CDR1 is SGHVS and CDR2 is FNYEAQ. Here the CDR3 reads CASSFQDSYEQYF. CDR3 nucleotide sequence: TGTGCCAGCAGCTTCCAGGACTCCTACGAGCAGTACTTC.

V gene TRBV18 combines with J gene TRBJ1-4, with a tentative D call TRBD1 (5 bases). This CDR3 is built from 15 residues. CDR1 KGHSH and CDR2 LQKENI come from the germline V gene. The V end lost 0 bases, the J end lost 7 bases, and 12 bases lay between the germline ends. CDR3 coding DNA: TGTGCCAGCTCACCACCGGGCCAGGGCGGTGAAAAACTGTTTTTT. Protein product: CASSPPGQGGEKLFF. The complete variable domain, with remaining parts taken from reference TRBV18 and TRBJ1-4, reads NAGVMQNPRHLVRRRGQEARLRCSPMKGHSHVYWYRQLPEEGLKFMVYLQKENIIDESGMPKERFSAEFPKEGPSILRIQQVVRGDSAAYFCASSPPGQGGEKLFFGSGTQLSVL.

This clone has only one observation. The genes are TRBV5-1 and TRBJ1-2, with 10 positions matching TRBD1. Germline assignment: CDR1 SGHRS and CDR2 YFSETQ. This CDR3 is built from 14 residues. V lost 2 bases to trimming and J lost 6 bases; unmatched junction nucleotides: 4. CDR3 nucleotides: TGCGCCAGCAGCTTTATTGGGACAGGGGATGGCTACACCTTC. It encodes CASSFIGTGDGYTF.

J is TRBJ2-7 and V is TRBV6-2 or TRBV6-3; 9 nucleotides match TRBD1. J gave up 5 bases and V 6 bases, and 14 bases lay outside the gene matches. Germline loops: CDR1 MNHEY, CDR2 SVGEGT. The length of the CDR3 is 16 residues. The CDR3 loop is CASSRRGTGTGNEQYF. In DNA form, the CDR3 reads TGTGCCAGCAGCCGACGCGGAACCGGGACAGGGAACGAGCAGTACTTC.